One sample yielded the 9 T cell receptor beta chains listed below, sequenced in a study of CD8+ T cells in alopecia areata. Treatment defined: oral pan-JAK inhibitor, 5-10 mg twice daily. Extracted RNA was reverse transcribed, and the resulting cDNA served as sequencing template. Some clones are missing from TCRdb's copy, which holds only in-frame ones; the method was immunoSEQ multiplex PCR. The sample lists a few hundred thousand clones, approximately 70% occurring once. Source: CD4+ T cells sorted from blood, taken between weeks 44 and 45, from a patient treated with tofacitinib. All receptors derive from a human donor with alopecia areata.

A few counts support this clone. This chain links TRBV29-1 with TRBJ1-1; D perhaps matches TRBD1 (6 bases). This CDR3 has 12 amino acids. V was shortened by 7 bases and J by 5 bases, with 14 bases between the two germline ends. CDR1 is SQVTM, CDR2 ANQGSEA, per germline. The CDR3 DNA is TGCAGCGGTGTACAGGGCGCGACTGAAGCTTTCTTT. This gives the protein CSGVQGATEAFF. Full variable domain (outside the CDR3, taken from reference TRBV29-1 and TRBJ1-1): SAVISQKPSRDICQRGTSLTIQCQVDSQVTMMFWYRQQPGQSLTLIATANQGSEATYESGFVIDKFPISRPNLTFSTLTVSNMSPEDSSIYLCSGVQGATEAFFGQGTRLTVV.

V is TRBV6-5 and J is TRBJ1-1; D remains ambiguous. Germline lookup yields CDR1 MNHEY and CDR2 SVGAGI. The CDR3 is 12 amino acids. Deletions cut 5 bases from V and 2 bases from J, with 6 bases between. In DNA, the CDR3 is TGTGCCAGCAGTCGAGAAAACACTGAAGCTTTCTTT. This translates into CASSRENTEAFF.

V usage is TRBV2 and J usage is TRBJ1-1; no firm D call. V lost 2 bases and J lost 9, with 10 bases in between. This CDR3 comprises 12 residues. The germline gives CDR1 SNHLY, CDR2 FYNNEI. The chain's CDR3 is CASSESAAQAFF. In DNA form, the CDR3 reads TGTGCCAGCAGTGAATCGGCAGCCCAAGCTTTCTTT.

The chain carries TRBV27 and TRBJ2-3; no clear D. Germline values: CDR1 MNHEY, CDR2 SMNVEV (reference sequence). The CDR3 is made up of 15 amino acids. Between the trimmed V and J ends, which lost 1 base and 0 bases, there was a span of 8 bases. The CDR3 nucleotides read TGTGCCAGCAGTTTATTTGGGGAAAGCACAGATACGCAGTATTTT. Its protein is CASSLFGESTDTQYF.

This clone was found a few times. This chain joins TRBV19 and TRBJ1-3, with D unclear. Trimming removed 3 bases at V and 3 bases at J, with 9 bases between. From germline, CDR1 is LNHDA and CDR2 SQIVND (reference sequence). The CDR3 sequence is 14 residues long. The CDR3 sequence is CASSIRNSGNTIYF. The CDR3 DNA follows: TGTGCCAGTAGTATTCGGAACAGTGGAAACACCATATATTTT.

V usage is TRBV30 and J usage is TRBJ1-1, with TRBD1 as a possible D gene (5 bases). The V end was cut by 4 bases, the J end by 0 bases, with 9 bases between. Germline V CDR1 and CDR2: GTSNPN, SVGIG (reference sequence). The CDR3 contains 13 residues. The CDR3 is CAWTLGVNTEAFF. The DNA of the CDR3 is TGTGCCTGGACTCTGGGGGTGAACACTGAAGCTTTCTTT.

The genes are TRBV2 and TRBJ1-2, with a tentative D call TRBD1 (5 bases). Trimming removed 2 bases at V and 2 bases at J, with 12 bases between. This CDR3 spans 15 amino acids. CDR1 and CDR2 (germline): SNHLY, FYNNEI. Here the CDR3 reads CASSERGRINYGYTF. In DNA form, the CDR3 reads TGTGCCAGCAGTGAAAGGGGACGGATCAACTATGGCTACACCTTC.

V usage is TRBV30 and J usage is TRBJ1-1; 7 bases agree with TRBD1. CDR3 length equals 14 residues. The germline gives CDR1 GTSNPN, CDR2 SVGIG (reference sequence). Unmatched junction bases numbered 8, after V lost 5 bases and J lost 2 bases. Here the CDR3 reads CAWGPGQTNTEAFF. The DNA for the CDR3 is TGTGCCTGGGGACCGGGACAGACTAACACTGAAGCTTTCTTT.

This clone is labeled as medium-sized (0.01 to 0.1%). The chain has TRBV7-9 and TRBJ1-4; no firm D call. The CDR3 length is 13 residues. Germline V gene data show CDR1 as SEHNR and CDR2 as FQNEAQ (reference sequence). The V end lost 2 bases, the J end lost 12 bases, and 13 bases lay between the germline ends. The CDR3 DNA is TGTGCCAGCAGCTTACAACCCGGAGAGGAACTGTTTTTT. Translation: CASSLQPGEELFF. Based on the CDR3 plus reference TRBV7-9 and TRBJ1-4, the full variable domain is DTGVSQNPRHKITKRGQNVTFRCDPISEHNRLYWYRQTLGQGPEFLTYFQNEAQLEKSRLLSDRFSAERPKGSFSTLEIQRTEQGDSAMYLCASSLQPGEELFFGSGTQLSVL.